This TCR beta chain stems from a study of cytomegalovirus exposure and HLA in healthy donors. General study results and limits: Cytomegalovirus association was listed for 164 TCR beta chains. Rates of TCR association differed by HLA locus in a later analysis, with DRB1 highest and HLA-C lowest. Based on reports, TCR beta sequences accurately predicted HLA-A and HLA-B alleles for most subjects.

CDR3 length: 18 amino acids. Germline V gene lookup returns CDR1 MGHRA and CDR2 YSYEKL. Trimming took 1 base from V and 9 from J; bases not matched to a gene: 16. Comment on this clone: Its antigen is currently unknown.

Both 60 Vbeta primers and 13 Jbeta primers went into the PCR. Sequenced by immunoSEQ multiplex PCR; TCRdb stores in-frame clones only, minus some. This sample yields roughly 200,000 clones, of which 86% are seen a single time; around 0.31% belongs to the top ten. The sequencing input was PBMCs. The gene calls are TRBV4-1 and TRBJ2-3; TRBD2 matches at 10 bases. The clonotype originates from a woman younger than 45 in good health and CMV-seronegative. CDR3 bases: TGCGCCAGCAGCCAAGGCCCCACTCTAGCGGGGGTAGACGGAACGCAGTATTTT. It yields the protein CASSQGPTLAGVDGTQYF.